Listed below are T cell receptor beta chains from one sample, sequenced in a study of vaccination and CD4 T cells after COVID-19. Their target antigens are unknown. Via MiXCR, TCRdb re-called the PCR reads, giving one row per CDR3 protein. The profile shows 15,000 to 20,000 distinct CDR3 sequences, roughly 55% of them singletons. Sample: CD4+ T cells from blood, cultured in vitro, taken after SARS-CoV-2 vaccination. The receptor set was obtained from a human donor who had recovered from COVID-19. The CDR3 runs from the conserved cysteine through the conserved F or W.

>TRBV6-4|12
CAISTGGYTIYF
>TRBV6-2/TRBV6-3|13
CASIRRTRTEAFF
>TRBV7-2|15
CASSSSVGTQHEQYF
>TRBV20-1|13
CSVTGTAVEPQHF
>TRBV2|15
CASSEARTDQQPQHF
>TRBV2|14
CASSTSRTGYGYTF
>TRBV20-1|14
CSARRTDSNQPQHF
>TRBV7-6|13
CASSLGGGYGYTF
>TRBV7-8|13
CASSVTENEKLFF
>TRBV6-2/TRBV6-3|12
CASSFGGYGYTF
>TRBV7-2|15
CASSPPGSRTDTQYF
>TRBV18|14
CASSPITGEGEQYF
>TRBV12-3/TRBV12-4|12
CASSPSFGGYTF
>TRBV12-3/TRBV12-4|16
CASSLAHQGAPGELFF
>TRBV28|16
CASSPTSGNVYNEQFF
>TRBV6-2/TRBV6-3|17
CASRQTGNQRYNQPQHF
>TRBV7-9|15
CASSPGLAGGDTQYF
>TRBV7-8|15
CASSPGGTGDYGYTF
>TRBV20-1|13
CSGGGHLGSEQYF
>TRBV25-1|13
CASEGGGTYEQYF
>TRBV28|13
CASRGTQSTEAFF
>TRBV12-3/TRBV12-4|13
CASSLSRERGYTF